This TCR beta chain derives from a study of patients and donors after allogeneic stem cell transplantation. Germline-derived CDR1 and CDR2 are DFQATT and SNEGSKA (reference sequence). The CDR3 loop spans 11 amino acids. The germline V and J ends were trimmed by 3 bases and 4 bases, with 6 bases remaining between them. MiXCR, run by TCRdb on the RT-PCR reads, gives a single entry per CDR3 protein. The sample has about 960,000 distinct CDR3 sequences; under 20% are singletons. Sequenced sample: blood, either unsorted or a sorted T cell fraction (not recorded which). V usage is TRBV20-1 and J usage is TRBJ1-1, with no clear D. This clonotype was obtained from a human donor who was either an allogeneic HSCT recipient or a stem cell or donor lymphocyte infusion donor (not recorded which). It is not recorded whose cells these are; they may come from a transplant donor. This CDR3 is CSARSGTEAFF. The CDR3 bases are TGCAGTGCTAGGTCCGGCACTGAAGCTTTCTTT.